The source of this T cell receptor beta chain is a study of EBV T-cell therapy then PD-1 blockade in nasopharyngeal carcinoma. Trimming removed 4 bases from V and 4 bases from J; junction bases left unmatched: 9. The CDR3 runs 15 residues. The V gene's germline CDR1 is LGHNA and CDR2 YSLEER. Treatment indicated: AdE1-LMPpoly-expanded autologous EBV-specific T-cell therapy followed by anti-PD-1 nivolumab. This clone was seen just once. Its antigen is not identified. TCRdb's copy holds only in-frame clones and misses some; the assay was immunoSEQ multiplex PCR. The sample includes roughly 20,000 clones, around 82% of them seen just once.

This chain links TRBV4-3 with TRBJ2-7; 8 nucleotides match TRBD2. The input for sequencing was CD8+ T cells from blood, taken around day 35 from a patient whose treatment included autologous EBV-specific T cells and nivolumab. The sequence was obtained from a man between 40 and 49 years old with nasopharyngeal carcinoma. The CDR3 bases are TGCGCCAGCAGCCCCTTCGCGAGCGGGGGATACGAGCAGTACTTC. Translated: CASSPFASGGYEQYF.